The following is a T cell receptor beta chain sequence with its context. The antigen is not known. Within the sample, other DNA sequences also encode this same CDR3. The sample comes from a study of graft-versus-host responses after intestinal transplantation. This CDR3 spans 15 amino acids. CDR1 is KGHSH and CDR2 is LQKENI in the germline V gene. The ends lost 6 bases at V and 3 bases at J; junction bases unmatched: 4. Produced via immunoSEQ multiplex PCR; TCRdb's table is partial and in-frame only. The sample lists 84,000 or so clones, 80% to 95% occurring once. The specimen comprised unstimulated CD4+ T cells sorted from spleen or lymph node cells, sampled before intestinal transplant. The clonotype was recovered from a human donor who received an intestinal transplant. The V gene is TRBV18, the J gene TRBJ2-3, with 12 bases identical to TRBD2. The CDR3 DNA reads TGTGCCAGCTCCAGACTAGCGGGAGTAACAGATACGCAGTATTTT. Translating it yields CASSRLAGVTDTQYF.